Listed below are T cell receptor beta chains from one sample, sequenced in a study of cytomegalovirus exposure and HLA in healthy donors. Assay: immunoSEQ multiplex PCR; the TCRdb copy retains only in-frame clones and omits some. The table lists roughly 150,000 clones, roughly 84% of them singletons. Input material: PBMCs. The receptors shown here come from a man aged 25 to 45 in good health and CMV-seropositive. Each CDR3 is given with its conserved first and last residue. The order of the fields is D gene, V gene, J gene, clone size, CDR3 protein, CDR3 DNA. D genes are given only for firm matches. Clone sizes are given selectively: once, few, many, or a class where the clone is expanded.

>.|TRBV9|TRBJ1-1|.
CASSSREGEGTEAFF
TGTGCCAGCAGCTCCCGCGAAGGGGAGGGCACTGAAGCTTTCTTT
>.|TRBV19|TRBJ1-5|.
CASTPRRSNQPQHF
TGTGCCAGTACCCCGCGGCGGTCCAATCAGCCCCAGCATTTT
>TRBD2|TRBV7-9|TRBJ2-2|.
CASSGPSGANTGELFF
TGTGCCAGCTCCGGTCCTAGCGGGGCGAACACCGGGGAGCTGTTTTTT
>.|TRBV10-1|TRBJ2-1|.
CASSEYEAGNDEQFF
TGCGCCAGCAGTGAGTACGAGGCAGGGAATGATGAGCAGTTCTTC
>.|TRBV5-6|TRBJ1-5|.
CASSSTGQIHNQPQHF
TGTGCCAGCAGCTCGACTGGACAGATACACAATCAGCCCCAGCATTTT
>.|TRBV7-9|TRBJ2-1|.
CSSSLAQTYNEQFF
TGTTCCAGCAGCTTAGCTCAGACCTACAATGAGCAGTTCTTC
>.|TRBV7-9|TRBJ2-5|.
CASRISAGETQYF
TGTGCCAGCAGAATTTCGGCCGGGGAGACCCAGTACTTC
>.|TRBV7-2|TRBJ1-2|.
CTSSLQGNYGYTF
TGTACCAGCAGCTTACAGGGTAACTATGGCTACACCTTC
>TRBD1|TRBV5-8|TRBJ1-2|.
CASSSTFGDRVSSNYGYTF
TGTGCCAGCAGCTCTACCTTTGGGGACAGGGTCAGCTCCAACTATGGCTACACCTTC
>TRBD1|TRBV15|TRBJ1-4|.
CATSRGAGGLKRLFF
TGTGCCACCAGCAGAGGAGCAGGGGGCCTGAAAAGACTGTTTTTT
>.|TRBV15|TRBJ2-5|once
CATSRDFQETQYF
TGTGCCACCAGCAGGGACTTCCAAGAGACCCAGTACTTC
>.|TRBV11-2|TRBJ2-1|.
CASSIGTYNEQFF
TGTGCCAGCAGCATCGGGACTTACAATGAGCAGTTCTTC
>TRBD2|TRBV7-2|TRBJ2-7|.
CASSLGPAGGWSYEQYF
TGTGCCAGCAGCTTAGGCCCAGCGGGAGGGTGGTCTTACGAGCAGTACTTC
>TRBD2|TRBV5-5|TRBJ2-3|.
CASSLRWGLAGDDTQYF
TGTGCCAGCAGCTTGCGCTGGGGACTAGCGGGAGACGATACGCAGTATTTT
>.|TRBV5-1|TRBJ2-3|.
CASTHTRTGFSTDTQYF
TGCGCCAGCACCCACACCCGAACAGGGTTTAGCACAGATACGCAGTATTTT
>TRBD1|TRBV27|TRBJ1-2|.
CASRGTGTAYGYTF
TGTGCCAGCAGGGGGACCGGGACAGCTTATGGCTACACCTTC